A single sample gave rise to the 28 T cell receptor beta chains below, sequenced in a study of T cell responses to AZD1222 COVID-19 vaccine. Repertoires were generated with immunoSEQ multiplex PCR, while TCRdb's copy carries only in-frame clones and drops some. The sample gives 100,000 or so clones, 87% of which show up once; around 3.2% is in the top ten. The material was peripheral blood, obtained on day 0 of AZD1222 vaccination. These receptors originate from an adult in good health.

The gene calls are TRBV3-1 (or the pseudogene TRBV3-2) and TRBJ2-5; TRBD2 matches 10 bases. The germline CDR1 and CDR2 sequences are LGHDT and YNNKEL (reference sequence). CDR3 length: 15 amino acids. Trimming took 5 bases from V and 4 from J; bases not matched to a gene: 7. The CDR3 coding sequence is TGTGCCAGCAGCATCCCTAGCGGGAGCGGAGAGACCCAGTACTTC. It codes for CASSIPSGSGETQYF.

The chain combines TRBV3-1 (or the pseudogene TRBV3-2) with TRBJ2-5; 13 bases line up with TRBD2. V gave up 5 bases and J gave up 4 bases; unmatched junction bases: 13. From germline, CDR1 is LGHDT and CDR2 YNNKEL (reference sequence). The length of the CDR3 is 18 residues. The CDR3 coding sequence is TGTGCCAGCAGCGAGGGAGGACTAGCGGGAGCGGGCGGAGAGACCCAGTACTTC. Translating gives CASSEGGLAGAGGETQYF.

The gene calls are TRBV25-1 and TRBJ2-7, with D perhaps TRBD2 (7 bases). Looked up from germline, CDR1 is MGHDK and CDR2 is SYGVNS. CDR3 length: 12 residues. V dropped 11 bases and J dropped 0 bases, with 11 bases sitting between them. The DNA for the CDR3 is TGTGCCTCAGGGGAGGGCTCCTACGAGCAGTACTTC. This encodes CASGEGSYEQYF.

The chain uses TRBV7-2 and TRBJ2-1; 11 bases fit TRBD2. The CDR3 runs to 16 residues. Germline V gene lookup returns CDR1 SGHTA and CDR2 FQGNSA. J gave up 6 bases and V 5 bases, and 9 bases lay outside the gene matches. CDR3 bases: TGTGCCAGCAGCCACCTTTTAGCGGGGGGGCCCAATGAGCAGTTCTTC. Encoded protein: CASSHLLAGGPNEQFF.

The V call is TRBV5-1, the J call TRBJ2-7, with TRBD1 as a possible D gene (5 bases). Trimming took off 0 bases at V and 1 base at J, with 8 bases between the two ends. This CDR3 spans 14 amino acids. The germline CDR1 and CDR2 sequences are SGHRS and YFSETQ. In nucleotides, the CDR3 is TGCGCCAGCAGCTTGGGGCAGGGATCCTACGAGCAGTACTTC. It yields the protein CASSLGQGSYEQYF.

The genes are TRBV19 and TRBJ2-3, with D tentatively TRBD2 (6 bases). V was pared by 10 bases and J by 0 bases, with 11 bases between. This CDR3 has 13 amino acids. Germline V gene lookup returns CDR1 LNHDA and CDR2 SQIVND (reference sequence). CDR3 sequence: CATSGSSTDTQYF. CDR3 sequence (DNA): TGTGCCACCAGCGGGTCTAGCACAGATACGCAGTATTTT.

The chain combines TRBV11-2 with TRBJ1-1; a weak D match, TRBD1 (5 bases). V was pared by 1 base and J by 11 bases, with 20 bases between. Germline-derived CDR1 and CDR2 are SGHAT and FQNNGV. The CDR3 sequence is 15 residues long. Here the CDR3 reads CASSLAAVGEGPAFF. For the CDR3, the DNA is TGTGCCAGCAGCTTAGCGGCGGTAGGGGAAGGCCCGGCTTTCTTT. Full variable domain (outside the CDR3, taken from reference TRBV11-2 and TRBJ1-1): EAGVAQSPRYKIIEKRQSVAFWCNPISGHATLYWYQQILGQGPKLLIQFQNNGVVDDSQLPKDRFSAERLKGVDSTLKIQPAKLEDSAVYLCASSLAAVGEGPAFFGQGTRLTVV.

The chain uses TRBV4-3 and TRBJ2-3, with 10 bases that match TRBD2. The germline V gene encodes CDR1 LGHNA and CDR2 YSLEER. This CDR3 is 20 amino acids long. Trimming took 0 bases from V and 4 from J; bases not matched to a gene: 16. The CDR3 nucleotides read TGCGCCAGCAGCCAAGATTGGGGTTGGCTAGCGGGAGCCTCGGCAGATACGCAGTATTTT. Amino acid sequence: CASSQDWGWLAGASADTQYF.

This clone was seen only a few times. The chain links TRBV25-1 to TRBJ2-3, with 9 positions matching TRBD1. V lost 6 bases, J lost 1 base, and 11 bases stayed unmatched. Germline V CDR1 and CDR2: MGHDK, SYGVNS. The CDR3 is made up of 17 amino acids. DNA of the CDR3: TGTGCCAGCAGCACAGACCGGGACAGGGAGGGCACAGATACGCAGTATTTT. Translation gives CASSTDRDREGTDTQYF.

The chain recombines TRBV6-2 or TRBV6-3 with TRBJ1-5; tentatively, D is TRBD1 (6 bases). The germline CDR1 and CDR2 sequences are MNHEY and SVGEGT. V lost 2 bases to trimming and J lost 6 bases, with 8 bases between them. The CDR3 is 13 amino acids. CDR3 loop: CASSYGGVQPQHF. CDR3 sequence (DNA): TGTGCCAGCAGTTACGGGGGCGTTCAGCCCCAGCATTTT.

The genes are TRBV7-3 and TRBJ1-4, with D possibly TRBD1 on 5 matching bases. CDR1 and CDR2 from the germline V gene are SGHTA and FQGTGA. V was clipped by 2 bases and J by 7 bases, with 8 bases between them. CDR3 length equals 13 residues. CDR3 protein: CASSLAGGEKLFF. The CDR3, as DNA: TGTGCCAGCAGCTTAGCCGGGGGTGAAAAACTGTTTTTT. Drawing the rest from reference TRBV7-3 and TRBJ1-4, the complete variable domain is GAGVSQTPSNKVTEKGKYVELRCDPISGHTALYWYRQSLGQGPEFLIYFQGTGAADDSGLPNDRFFAVRPEGSVSTLKIQRTERGDSAVYLCASSLAGGEKLFFGSGTQLSVL.

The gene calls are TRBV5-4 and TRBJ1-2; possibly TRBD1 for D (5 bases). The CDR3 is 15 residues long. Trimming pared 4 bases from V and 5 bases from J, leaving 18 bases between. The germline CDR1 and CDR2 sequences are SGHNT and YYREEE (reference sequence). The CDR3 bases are TGTGCCAGCAGCCCGCTCGGGCGGGGGGATTATGGCTACACCTTC. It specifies CASSPLGRGDYGYTF. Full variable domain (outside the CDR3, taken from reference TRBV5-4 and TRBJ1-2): ETGVTQSPTHLIKTRGQQVTLRCSSQSGHNTVSWYQQALGQGPQFIFQYYREEENGRGNFPPRFSGLQFPNYSSELNVNALELDDSALYLCASSPLGRGDYGYTFGSGTRLTVV.

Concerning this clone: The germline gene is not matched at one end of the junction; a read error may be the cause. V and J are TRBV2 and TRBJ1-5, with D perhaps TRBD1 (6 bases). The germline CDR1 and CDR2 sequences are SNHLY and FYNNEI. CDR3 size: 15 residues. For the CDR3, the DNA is TGTGCCAGCAGGGAAGATACAGGGAGCAATCAGCCCCAGCATTTT. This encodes CASREDTGSNQPQHF.

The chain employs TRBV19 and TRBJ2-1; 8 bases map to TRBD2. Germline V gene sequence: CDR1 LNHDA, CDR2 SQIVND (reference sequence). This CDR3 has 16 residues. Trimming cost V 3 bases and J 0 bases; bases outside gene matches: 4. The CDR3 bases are TGTGCCAGTAGTATCGCGGGGGGAAGCTCCTACAATGAGCAGTTCTTC. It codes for CASSIAGGSSYNEQFF.

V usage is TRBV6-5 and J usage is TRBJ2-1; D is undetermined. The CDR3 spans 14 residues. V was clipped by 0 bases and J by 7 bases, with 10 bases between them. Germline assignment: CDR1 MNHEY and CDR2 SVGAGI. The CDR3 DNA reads TGTGCCAGCAGTTACTCGTCCTCCTGGAATGAGCAGTTCTTC. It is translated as CASSYSSSWNEQFF.

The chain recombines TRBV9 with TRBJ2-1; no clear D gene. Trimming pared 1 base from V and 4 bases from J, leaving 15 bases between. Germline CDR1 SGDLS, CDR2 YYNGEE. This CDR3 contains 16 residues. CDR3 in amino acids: CASSVTWSVGYNEQFF. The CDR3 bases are TGTGCCAGCAGCGTAACCTGGAGCGTAGGTTACAATGAGCAGTTCTTC.

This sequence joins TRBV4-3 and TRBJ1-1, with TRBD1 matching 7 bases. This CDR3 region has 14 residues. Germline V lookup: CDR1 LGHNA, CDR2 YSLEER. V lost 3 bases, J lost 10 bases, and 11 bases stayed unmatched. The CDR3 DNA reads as TGCGCCAGCAGCCATATCGACAGGGATGAGGGAGCTTTCTTT. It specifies CASSHIDRDEGAFF.

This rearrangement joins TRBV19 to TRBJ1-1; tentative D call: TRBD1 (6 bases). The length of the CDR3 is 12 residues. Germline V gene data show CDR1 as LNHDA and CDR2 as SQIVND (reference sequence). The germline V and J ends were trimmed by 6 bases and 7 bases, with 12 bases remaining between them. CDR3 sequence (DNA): TGTGCCAGTAGACGGGGGCGAAGTGAAGCTTTCTTT. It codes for CASRRGRSEAFF.

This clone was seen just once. The CDR3 loop is CASSLGQGVGELFF. In DNA, the CDR3 is TGTGCCAGCAGCTTGGGACAGGGGGTCGGGGAGCTGTTTTTT. The J gene is TRBJ2-2, the V gene TRBV11-1; 11 bases are shared with TRBD1. The CDR3 covers 14 residues. Germline trimming cut 3 bases from V and 7 bases from J; bases unmatched to any gene: 1. Germline CDR1 and CDR2: SGHAT and FQDESV (reference sequence).

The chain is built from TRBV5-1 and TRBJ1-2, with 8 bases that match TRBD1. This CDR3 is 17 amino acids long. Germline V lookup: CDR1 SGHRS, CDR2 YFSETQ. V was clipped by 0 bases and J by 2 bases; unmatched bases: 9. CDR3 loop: CASSLGQGIGPNYGYTF. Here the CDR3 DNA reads TGCGCCAGCAGCTTGGGACAGGGGATTGGGCCCAACTATGGCTACACCTTC. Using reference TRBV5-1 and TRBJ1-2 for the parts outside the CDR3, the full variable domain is KAGVTQTPRYLIKTRGQQVTLSCSPISGHRSVSWYQQTPGQGLQFLFEYFSETQRNKGNFPGRFSGRQFSNSRSEMNVSTLELGDSALYLCASSLGQGIGPNYGYTFGSGTRLTVV.

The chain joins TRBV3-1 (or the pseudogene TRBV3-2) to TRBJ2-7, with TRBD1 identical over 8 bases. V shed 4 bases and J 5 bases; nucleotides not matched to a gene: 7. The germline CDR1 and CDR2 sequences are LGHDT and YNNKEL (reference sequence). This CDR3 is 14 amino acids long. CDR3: CASSLRQGFHEQYF. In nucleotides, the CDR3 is TGTGCCAGCAGCCTAAGACAGGGGTTCCACGAGCAGTACTTC.

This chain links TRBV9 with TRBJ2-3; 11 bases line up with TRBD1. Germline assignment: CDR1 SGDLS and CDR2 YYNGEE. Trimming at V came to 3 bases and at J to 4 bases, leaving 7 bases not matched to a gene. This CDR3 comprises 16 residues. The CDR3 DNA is TGTGCCAGCAGCGCAACACGGGACAGGGGGGCAGATACGCAGTATTTT. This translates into CASSATRDRGADTQYF.

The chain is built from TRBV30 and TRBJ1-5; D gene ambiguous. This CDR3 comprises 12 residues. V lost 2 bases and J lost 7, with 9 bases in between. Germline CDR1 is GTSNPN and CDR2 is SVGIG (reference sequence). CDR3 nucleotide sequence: TGTGCCTGGAGTCGGGGATACCAGCCCCAGCATTTT. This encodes CAWSRGYQPQHF. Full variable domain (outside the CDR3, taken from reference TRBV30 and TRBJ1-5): SQTIHQWPATLVQPVGSPLSLECTVEGTSNPNLYWYRQAAGRGLQLLFYSVGIGQISSEVPQNLSASRPQDRQFILSSKKLLLSDSGFYLCAWSRGYQPQHFGDGTRLSIL.

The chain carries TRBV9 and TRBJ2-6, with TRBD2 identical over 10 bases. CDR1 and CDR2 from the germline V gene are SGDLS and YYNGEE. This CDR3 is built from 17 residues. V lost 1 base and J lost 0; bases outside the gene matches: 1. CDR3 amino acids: CASSVSGRGSGANVLTF. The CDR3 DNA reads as TGTGCCAGCAGCGTAAGCGGGAGGGGCTCTGGGGCCAACGTCCTGACTTTC.

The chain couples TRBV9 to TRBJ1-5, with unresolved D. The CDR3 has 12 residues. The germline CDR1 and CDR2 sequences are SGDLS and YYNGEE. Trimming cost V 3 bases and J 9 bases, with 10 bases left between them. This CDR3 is CASSGEKGPQHF. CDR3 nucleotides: TGTGCCAGCAGCGGGGAAAAGGGGCCCCAGCATTTT.

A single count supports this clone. The CDR3 protein is CASSPGGNIQYF. The CDR3 coding sequence is TGTGCCAGCAGTCCCGGGGGAAACATTCAGTACTTC. The J gene is TRBJ2-4, the V gene TRBV12-3 or TRBV12-4; D is possibly TRBD2 (6 bases). V gave up 5 bases and J gave up 6 bases, with 8 bases separating them. The CDR3 totals 12 residues.

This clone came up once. CDR3 protein: CASSYSETLPGDGYTF. CDR3 coding DNA: TGTGCCAGCAGTTACTCGGAAACCCTTCCAGGGGATGGCTACACCTTC. V usage is TRBV6-2 or TRBV6-3 and J usage is TRBJ1-2; perhaps TRBD1 as D (6 bases). Per germline, CDR1 MNHEY and CDR2 SVGEGT. The V end was cut by 0 bases, the J end by 6 bases, with 17 bases between. The CDR3 covers 16 residues.

CDR3: CATYQPRDENQPQHF. In DNA, the CDR3 is TGTGCCACCTACCAGCCGCGGGACGAGAATCAGCCCCAGCATTTT. The chain employs TRBV14 and TRBJ1-5, with D perhaps matching TRBD1 (5 bases). The V end was cut by 10 bases, the J end by 4 bases, with 20 bases between. The length of the CDR3 is 15 residues. The V gene's germline CDR1 is SGHDN and CDR2 FVKESK. Based on the CDR3 plus reference TRBV14 and TRBJ1-5, the full variable domain is EAGVTQFPSHSVIEKGQTVTLRCDPISGHDNLYWYRRVMGKEIKFLLHFVKESKQDESGMPNNRFLAERTGGTYSTLKVQPAELEDSGVYFCATYQPRDENQPQHFGDGTRLSIL.